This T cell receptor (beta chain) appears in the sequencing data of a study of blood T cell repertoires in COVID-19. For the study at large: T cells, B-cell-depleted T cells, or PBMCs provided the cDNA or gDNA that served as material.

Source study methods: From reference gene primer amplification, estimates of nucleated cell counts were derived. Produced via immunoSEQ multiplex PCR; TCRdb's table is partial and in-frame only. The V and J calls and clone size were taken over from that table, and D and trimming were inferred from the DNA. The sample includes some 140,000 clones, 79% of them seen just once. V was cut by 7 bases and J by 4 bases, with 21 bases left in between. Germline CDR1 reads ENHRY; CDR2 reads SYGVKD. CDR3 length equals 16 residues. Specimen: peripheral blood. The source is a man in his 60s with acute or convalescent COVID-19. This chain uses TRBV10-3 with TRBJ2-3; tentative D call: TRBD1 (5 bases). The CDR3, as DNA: TGTGCCATCACCCCCTCCGGACAAGGCCCACCAGATACGCAGTATTTT. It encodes CAITPSGQGPPDTQYF.